This entry lists 8 T cell receptor beta chains sequenced from one sample in a study of control samples from healthy donors and cancer patients. Clones were read by immunoSEQ multiplex PCR, and TCRdb kept only the in-frame ones, dropping some. The sample comprises 130,000 or so clones, over 75% of which are singletons, and 2% to 3% rests with the top ten. Sequencing was performed on blood. All receptors come from a man aged 40-50 years in good health.

The chain combines TRBV18 with TRBJ1-1, with D perhaps matching TRBD1 (5 bases). V was trimmed by 6 bases and J by 0 bases, leaving 14 bases between them. The CDR3 spans 15 residues. Germline CDR1 is KGHSH and CDR2 is LQKENI. Here the CDR3 DNA reads TGTGCCAGCTCCATCGGGGGTGGTGTGAACACTGAAGCTTTCTTT. Translating it yields CASSIGGGVNTEAFF.

The J gene is TRBJ2-2, the V gene TRBV18; 7 nucleotides match TRBD1. CDR3 size: 14 residues. V was pared by 3 bases and J by 9 bases, with 7 bases of the junction left unmatched. CDR1 and CDR2 from the germline V gene are KGHSH and LQKENI. DNA of the CDR3: TGTGCCAGCTCACCCTTGACAGGGTCCAGGGAGCTGTTTTTT. Translating gives CASSPLTGSRELFF.

In nucleotides, the CDR3 is TGCGCCAGCAGCTTGGAAGGGCGGGGGCGCGGTGAAAAACTGTTTTTT. It translates to CASSLEGRGRGEKLFF. The rearrangement joins TRBV5-1 to TRBJ1-4, with D possibly matching TRBD1 (6 bases). Germline-derived CDR1 and CDR2 are SGHRS and YFSETQ. V lost 0 bases to trimming and J lost 7 bases, with 16 bases between them. This CDR3 region has 16 residues.

This rearrangement joins TRBV7-3 to TRBJ2-6; D is possibly TRBD2 (6 bases). V gave up 5 bases and J gave up 1 base, with 18 bases separating them. CDR1 is SGHTA and CDR2 is FQGTGA in the germline V gene. The CDR3 runs 18 residues. The CDR3 region is CASSQEAWRESGANVLTF. In DNA, the CDR3 is TGTGCCAGCAGCCAAGAGGCCTGGCGGGAATCTGGGGCCAACGTCCTGACTTTC. Together with reference TRBV7-3 and TRBJ2-6, the CDR3 gives the full variable domain: GAGVSQTPSNKVTEKGKYVELRCDPISGHTALYWYRQSLGQGPEFLIYFQGTGAADDSGLPNDRFFAVRPEGSVSTLKIQRTERGDSAVYLCASSQEAWRESGANVLTFGAGSRLTVL.

The chain is built from TRBV7-9 and TRBJ2-1; D gene ambiguous. This CDR3 region has 11 residues. Trimming left V 5 bases short and J 10 bases short, with 9 bases between. Germline V gives CDR1 SEHNR, CDR2 FQNEAQ (reference sequence). CDR3 sequence (DNA): TGTGCCAGCAGCCCTCTGTGGGAGCAGTTCTTC. Protein: CASSPLWEQFF.

This chain uses TRBV7-9 with TRBJ2-5, with D tentatively TRBD1 or TRBD2 (7 bases each). The CDR3 runs 15 residues. CDR1 SEHNR and CDR2 FQNEAQ come from the germline V gene (reference sequence). The ends were cut back, 5 bases at V and 7 bases at J, with 20 bases in the middle. The CDR3 sequence: CASSPGGGNVGTQYF. The DNA of the CDR3 is TGTGCCAGCAGCCCAGGGGGGGGCAATGTCGGGACCCAGTACTTC.

In this sample, this clone turned up a few times. The chain uses TRBV7-8 and TRBJ1-3, with a tentative D call TRBD1 (6 bases). The germline CDR1 and CDR2 sequences are SGHVS and FQNEAQ. Trimming cost V 0 bases and J 3 bases, with 15 bases left between them. This CDR3 has 17 residues. The CDR3 here is CASSLAFGGNFGNTIYF. CDR3 nucleotide sequence: TGTGCCAGCAGCTTAGCGTTCGGGGGCAATTTTGGAAACACCATATATTTT.

The gene calls are TRBV6-4 and TRBJ1-5, with D uncertain. V was clipped by 3 bases and J by 6 bases, with 9 bases between them. CDR1 MRHNA and CDR2 SNTAGT come from the germline V gene. There are 13 residues in the CDR3. The CDR3 bases are TGTGCCAGCAGTGAAGGAATAGGTCAGCCCCAGCATTTT. Its protein is CASSEGIGQPQHF.